The rows below give T cell receptor beta chains drawn from one sample of a study of cytotoxic CD8 clonotypes in ibrutinib-treated CLL. Sequencing used immunoSEQ multiplex PCR; TCRdb keeps in-frame clones, though not all of them. The table shows roughly 160,000 clones, with under 85% occurring only once. This material consisted of PBMCs, taken after 24 months of ibrutinib treatment. The origin of the receptors is a human donor with chronic lymphocytic leukemia. CDR3s include the opening cysteine and the closing phenylalanine or tryptophan. The order of the fields is clone size, V gene, J gene, D gene, CDR3 protein, CDR3 DNA. D genes are given only for firm matches. A row's size may be missing; if present it is once, few, many or a size class.

.	TRBV30	TRBJ2-6	TRBD2	CAWMDGLAAGANVLTF	TGTGCCTGGATGGACGGACTAGCGGCTGGGGCCAACGTCCTGACTTTC
.	TRBV28	TRBJ2-7	TRBD1	CASSLDRASYEQYF	TGTGCCAGCAGTTTAGACAGGGCCTCCTACGAGCAGTACTTC
.	TRBV7-2	TRBJ2-7	.	CASSLALGQEQYF	TGTGCCAGCAGCTTAGCGCTAGGTCAGGAGCAGTACTTC
.	TRBV6-6	TRBJ1-1	TRBD1	CASKYQTGGTVEAFF	TGTGCCAGCAAGTACCAAACAGGGGGCACAGTCGAAGCTTTCTTT
.	TRBV5-3	TRBJ1-2	.	CARSLGANYGYTF	TGTGCCAGAAGCTTGGGGGCTAACTATGGCTACACCTTC
few	TRBV18	TRBJ1-5	.	CASSPTSNQPQHF	TGTGCCAGCTCTCCAACATCCAATCAGCCCCAGCATTTT
.	TRBV4-1	TRBJ2-7	TRBD1	CASSQVGQGVYEQYF	TGCGCCAGCAGCCAAGTGGGACAGGGTGTTTACGAGCAGTACTTC
.	TRBV18	TRBJ2-1	.	CASSPPSKIYNEQFF	TGTGCCAGCTCACCACCCTCGAAGATCTACAATGAGCAGTTCTTC
.	TRBV19	TRBJ2-7	TRBD1	CASSPRQGDEQYF	TGTGCCAGTAGTCCCAGACAGGGTGACGAGCAGTACTTC
.	TRBV5-5	TRBJ2-3	TRBD2	CASSPEAGAGGPDTQYF	TGTGCCAGCAGCCCGGAAGCGGGAGCGGGGGGGCCTGATACGCAGTATTTT
.	TRBV6-5	TRBJ1-4	TRBD1	CASRTGGYEKLFF	TGTGCCAGCAGGACAGGGGGATATGAAAAACTGTTTTTT
.	TRBV6-1	TRBJ1-4	.	CASSEASGGFNEKLFF	TGTGCCAGCAGTGAAGCGTCAGGAGGGTTCAATGAAAAACTGTTTTTT
.	TRBV29-1	TRBJ1-5	.	CSSGERWGQPQHF	TGCAGCTCGGGGGAGAGGTGGGGTCAGCCCCAGCATTTT
.	TRBV4-3	TRBJ2-3	.	CASSQGASPVDTQYF	TGCGCCAGCAGCCAAGGGGCCAGCCCGGTGGATACGCAGTATTTT
.	TRBV30	TRBJ2-7	TRBD2	CAWRSSGATYEQYF	TGTGCCTGGAGATCCAGCGGGGCCACCTACGAGCAGTACTTC
once	TRBV5-1	TRBJ2-7	.	CASSLVPDRDNEQYF	TGCGCCAGCAGCTTGGTCCCCGACCGGGATAACGAGCAGTACTTC
.	TRBV19	TRBJ2-6	TRBD2	CASSIFAGGRAGANVLTF	TGTGCCAGTAGTATCTTCGCGGGAGGCCGAGCTGGGGCCAACGTCCTGACTTTC